The 14 T cell receptor beta chains given below trace back to one sample, sequenced in a study of T cells in Graves' hyperthyroidism and ophthalmopathy. Authors of the study amplified TCR beta CDR3 regions from RNA transcripts. A set of HTBI primers served as the primers for a first-round RT-PCR of the TCR CDR3. MiXCR, run by TCRdb on the multiplex PCR reads, gives a single entry per CDR3 protein. The table has hundreds of thousands of distinct CDR3 sequences, approximately 14% seen once. Specimen: blood. These receptors originate from a woman aged 18 to 35 with Graves' hyperthyroidism.

This chain connects TRBV19 to TRBJ2-7, with 8 bases fitting TRBD1. The CDR3 extends over 15 amino acids. Germline V gives CDR1 LNHDA, CDR2 SQIVND (reference sequence). Unmatched junction bases numbered 8, after V lost 1 base and J lost 6 bases. This CDR3 is CASSIALGQGSEQYF. The CDR3 nucleotides are TGTGCCAGTAGTATAGCCCTCGGACAGGGCAGCGAGCAGTACTTC.

This sequence joins TRBV19 and TRBJ2-2, with 8 bases aligning to TRBD2. V was clipped by 6 bases and J by 3 bases; unmatched bases: 9. This CDR3 has 16 residues. Looked up from germline, CDR1 is LNHDA and CDR2 is SQIVND (reference sequence). CDR3 protein: CASRAPKAGDTGELFF. In DNA form, the CDR3 reads TGTGCCAGTAGAGCCCCAAAAGCGGGAGACACCGGGGAGCTGTTTTTT.

This rearrangement joins TRBV9 to TRBJ1-2; D uncertain. Germline V gene lookup returns CDR1 SGDLS and CDR2 YYNGEE. V was cut by 6 bases and J by 4 bases, with 10 bases left in between. The CDR3 is 12 amino acids. The chain's CDR3 is CASNGRTYGYTF. The CDR3 DNA reads TGTGCCAGCAACGGGCGCACCTATGGCTACACCTTC.

At least ten counts were recorded for this clonotype. Compared with germline, one end of the junction differs, possibly owing to a read error. The chain has TRBV30 and TRBJ2-1; TRBD1 aligns across 9 bases. CDR3 length equals 15 residues. Germline CDR1 and CDR2: GTSNPN and SVGIG (reference sequence). CDR3 region: CAWRVRGQGYNEQFF. CDR3 bases: TGTGCCTGGCGTGTGAGGGGACAGGGCTACAATGAGCAGTTCTTC.

Only a few counts were recorded for this clonotype. The V call is TRBV7-2, the J call TRBJ1-4, with D uncertain. CDR3 length equals 15 residues. From germline, CDR1 is SGHTA and CDR2 FQGNSA. Trimming took off 7 bases at V and 3 bases at J, with 15 bases between the two ends. The DNA of the CDR3 is TGTGCCAGCAACTTGGGAGTTCGCCCTAATGAAAAACTGTTTTTT. Translating it yields CASNLGVRPNEKLFF.

This clonotype has at least ten counts. The J gene is TRBJ1-1, the V gene TRBV5-1; maybe TRBD1 (5 bases). V lost 4 bases, J lost 1 base, and 11 bases lay in between. There are 14 residues in the CDR3. CDR1 and CDR2 (germline): SGHRS, YFSETQ. The CDR3 here is CASSPDSWNTEAFF. As DNA, the CDR3 is TGCGCCAGCAGCCCTGACAGCTGGAACACTGAAGCTTTCTTT.

This chain uses TRBV10-3 with TRBJ1-6; 9 nucleotides align to TRBD1. The germline gives CDR1 ENHRY, CDR2 SYGVKD. The CDR3 spans 15 residues. Trimming cost V 2 bases and J 7 bases; bases outside gene matches: 3. Here the CDR3 DNA reads TGTGCCATCAGTGAGGCTACAGGGGGCAATTCACCCCTCCACTTT. It translates to CAISEATGGNSPLHF.

This clonotype was seen a handful of times. The gene calls are TRBV28 and TRBJ1-5; D might be TRBD1 (6 bases). There are 16 residues in the CDR3. Per the germline V gene, CDR1 is MDHEN and CDR2 is SYDVKM. Trimming took off 7 bases at V and 0 bases at J, with 16 bases between the two ends. Written as DNA, the CDR3 is TGTGCCAGCAACGGGGGCGATCGGGATAGCAATCAGCCCCAGCATTTT. It codes for CASNGGDRDSNQPQHF. The whole variable domain, filled in from reference TRBV28 and TRBJ1-5, reads DVKVTQSSRYLVKRTGEKVFLECVQDMDHENMFWYRQDPGLGLRLIYFSYDVKMKEKGDIPEGYSVSREKKERFSLILESASTNQTSMYLCASNGGDRDSNQPQHFGDGTRLSIL.

This clonotype was counted ten times or more. The gene calls are TRBV9 and TRBJ1-4; 7 nucleotides line up with TRBD1. CDR1 and CDR2 from the germline V gene are SGDLS and YYNGEE. The V gene end was trimmed by 2 bases and the J gene end by 0 bases; junction bases not matched to a gene: 4. The CDR3 is 16 amino acids. The CDR3 reads CASSVGQLATNEKLFF. CDR3 DNA sequence: TGTGCCAGCAGCGTGGGACAGTTAGCAACTAATGAAAAACTGTTTTTT. Full variable domain (rest looked up from reference TRBV9 and TRBJ1-4): DSGVTQTPKHLITATGQRVTLRCSPRSGDLSVYWYQQSLDQGLQFLIQYYNGEERAKGNILERFSAQQFPDLHSELNLSSLELGDSALYFCASSVGQLATNEKLFFGSGTQLSVL.

This chain links TRBV6-2 or TRBV6-3 with TRBJ2-5; tentative D call: TRBD1 (6 bases). CDR1 MNHEY and CDR2 SVGEGT come from the germline V gene. This CDR3 has 16 residues. Trimming left V 2 bases short and J 4 bases short, with 17 bases between. Written as DNA, the CDR3 is TGTGCCAGCAGTTACGTGGGGGCCTCGGCGCTAGAGACCCAGTACTTC. Its protein product is CASSYVGASALETQYF.

This clonotype was picked up a small number of times. The chain recombines TRBV9 with TRBJ2-4; tentative D call: TRBD2 (6 bases). The CDR3 covers 15 residues. Trimming took off 3 bases at V and 7 bases at J, with 17 bases between the two ends. CDR1 and CDR2 from the germline V gene are SGDLS and YYNGEE. CDR3 sequence: CASSEGGWGRNIQYF. CDR3 bases: TGTGCCAGCAGCGAGGGAGGATGGGGCAGGAACATTCAGTACTTC.

This clonotype was counted between two and nine times. Here the CDR3 reads CASRGGQGLLYGYTF. The CDR3 DNA reads TGTGCCAGCAGAGGGGGACAGGGATTACTCTATGGCTACACCTTC. J is TRBJ1-2 and V is TRBV27; 9 bases fit TRBD1. J gave up 4 bases and V 6 bases, and 9 bases lay outside the gene matches. This CDR3 is 15 amino acids long. The germline V gene has CDR1 MNHEY and CDR2 SMNVEV (reference sequence).

There are many counts of this clonotype. The chain employs TRBV12-3 or TRBV12-4 and TRBJ2-2, with a tentative D call TRBD1 (6 bases). V lost 3 bases to trimming and J lost 5 bases, with 7 bases between them. The CDR3 totals 13 residues. Here the CDR3 reads CASSFRGTGELFF. The DNA of the CDR3 is TGTGCCAGCAGTTTCAGGGGTACCGGGGAGCTGTTTTTT.

The table lists this clonotype with many counts. The chain employs TRBV6-5 and TRBJ1-1; no firm D call. Per the germline V gene, CDR1 is MNHEY and CDR2 is SVGAGI. CDR3 length: 14 residues. Between the trimmed V and J ends, which lost 2 bases and 5 bases, there was a span of 12 bases. The CDR3 DNA reads TGTGCCAGCAGTTACAATGTTAGGGTAACTGAAGCTTTCTTT. This gives the protein CASSYNVRVTEAFF.